Following are 30 T cell receptor beta chains from one sample sequenced in a study of tumour-infiltrating T cells in Burkitt lymphoma. Sequencing was performed with immunoSEQ multiplex PCR; in TCRdb, only in-frame clones are kept and a portion is missing. The sample shows more than 45,000 clones, around 32% of them seen only once. Sequencing was performed on tumor tissue. The receptor set was obtained from a human donor with Burkitt lymphoma.

A few counts support this clone. This sequence joins TRBV7-9 and TRBJ1-5, with 8 positions matching TRBD1. Unmatched junction bases numbered 4, after V lost 6 bases and J lost 9 bases. CDR1 and CDR2 from the germline V gene are SEHNR and FQNEAQ (reference sequence). The CDR3 totals 12 residues. CDR3 region: CASRRGQGPQHF. The CDR3 DNA reads as TGTGCCAGCAGACGCGGACAGGGGCCCCAGCATTTT.

V and J are TRBV7-2 and TRBJ1-1; unclear D gene. Germline assignment: CDR1 SGHTA and CDR2 FQGNSA. The CDR3 is 15 residues long. Trimming took off 5 bases at V and 1 base at J, with 14 bases between the two ends. This chain's CDR3 is CASSTHGLGNTEAFF. CDR3 in DNA: TGTGCCAGCAGCACCCACGGGTTAGGGAACACTGAAGCTTTCTTT.

This clone was counted between two and nine times. The J gene is TRBJ2-3, the V gene TRBV6-5, with D unresolved. Deletions cut 5 bases from V and 5 bases from J, with 8 bases between. The CDR3 is made up of 12 amino acids. Per germline, CDR1 MNHEY and CDR2 SVGAGI. DNA for the CDR3: TGTGCCAGCAGTCGTTCGGGAGATACGCAGTATTTT. Protein: CASSRSGDTQYF.

The chain carries TRBV18 and TRBJ2-7; 8 positions match TRBD1. Trimming cost V 3 bases and J 3 bases; bases outside gene matches: 10. Germline CDR1 reads KGHSH; CDR2 reads LQKENI. The CDR3 covers 16 residues. The CDR3 loop is CASSPSGTGNGYEQYF. Here the CDR3 DNA reads TGTGCCAGCTCACCTTCGGGGACAGGAAACGGCTACGAGCAGTACTTC.

V gene TRBV7-3 combines with J gene TRBJ1-5; 10 nucleotides agree with TRBD1. The junction had 3 bases not matched to a gene; V was cut back by 11 bases and J by 2 bases. Germline loops: CDR1 SGHTA, CDR2 FQGTGA. The CDR3 is 13 residues long. The CDR3 loop is CASGTGGNQPQHF. The CDR3 DNA is TGTGCCTCCGGGACAGGGGGCAATCAGCCCCAGCATTTT.

The chain uses TRBV6-5 and TRBJ2-7, with TRBD1 matching 8 bases. In germline, CDR1 is MNHEY, CDR2 SVGAGI. The CDR3 has 14 residues. Unmatched junction bases numbered 4, after V lost 2 bases and J lost 4 bases. CDR3 in DNA: TGTGCCAGCAGTTACGCGGACAGGGAATACGAGCAGTACTTC. Protein sequence: CASSYADREYEQYF.

The sample holds a few counts of this clone. The rearrangement joins TRBV5-1 to TRBJ2-1; D might be TRBD1 or TRBD2, each matching 5 bases. CDR1 is SGHRS, CDR2 YFSETQ, per germline. This CDR3 contains 13 residues. V shed 4 bases and J shed 5 bases, with 10 bases lying between them. The CDR3 sequence is CASSIGTHNEQFF. CDR3 bases: TGCGCCAGCAGCATTGGGACGCACAATGAGCAGTTCTTC. The full variable domain, its missing parts supplied by reference TRBV5-1 and TRBJ2-1, is KAGVTQTPRYLIKTRGQQVTLSCSPISGHRSVSWYQQTPGQGLQFLFEYFSETQRNKGNFPGRFSGRQFSNSRSEMNVSTLELGDSALYLCASSIGTHNEQFFGPGTRLTVL.

The sample holds a few counts of this clone. The chain employs TRBV6-5 and TRBJ2-1, with D perhaps assigned TRBD1 or TRBD2 (6 bases each). The CDR3 sequence is 16 residues long. The germline gives CDR1 MNHEY, CDR2 SVGAGI. V gave up 2 bases and J gave up 7 bases, with 18 bases separating them. The CDR3 coding sequence is TGTGCCAGCAGTTACCAGACCCCGGGGGCCGGAAATGAGCAGTTCTTC. This codes for CASSYQTPGAGNEQFF.

V is TRBV27 and J is TRBJ2-3; 9 bases agree with TRBD1. The CDR3 length is 18 residues. Trimming removed 6 bases from V and 7 bases from J; junction bases left unmatched: 20. Germline CDR1 reads MNHEY; CDR2 reads SMNVEV (reference sequence). CDR3 amino acids: CASSSGQGYWDREHTQYF. Here the CDR3 DNA reads TGTGCCAGCAGCTCGGGACAGGGCTATTGGGATCGTGAACATACGCAGTATTTT.

V gene TRBV7-8 combines with J gene TRBJ2-7; the D gene is possibly TRBD2 (5 bases). The V end lost 1 base, the J end lost 2 bases, and 9 bases lay between the germline ends. CDR1 and CDR2 from the germline V gene are SGHVS and FQNEAQ. The length of the CDR3 is 14 residues. The DNA of the CDR3 is TGTGCCAGCAGCTTAGGGACGGGAACCTACGAGCAGTACTTC. Translated: CASSLGTGTYEQYF.

This clone has just a few counts. CDR3 sequence (DNA): TGTGCCAGCAGGGTGACTGAGGACTCACCCCTCCACTTT. Its protein is CASRVTEDSPLHF. This chain joins TRBV6-1 and TRBJ1-6; D gene unclear. This CDR3 is 13 amino acids long. In germline, CDR1 is MNHNS, CDR2 SASEGT. Trimming shortened V by 6 bases and J by 10 bases, and 13 bases separated the two germline ends.

This clone was counted a few times. The chain joins TRBV9 to TRBJ1-6; no firm D call. The V gene's germline CDR1 is SGDLS and CDR2 YYNGEE. V dropped 0 bases and J dropped 5 bases, with 6 bases sitting between them. CDR3 size: 14 residues. The CDR3 reads CASSVAGNNSPLHF. CDR3 sequence (DNA): TGTGCCAGCAGCGTAGCCGGGAATAATTCACCCCTCCACTTT.

The rearrangement joins TRBV5-4 to TRBJ2-5, with D possibly TRBD2 on 6 matching bases. The CDR3 runs 17 residues. In germline, CDR1 is SGHNT, CDR2 YYREEE (reference sequence). The V end was cut by 0 bases, the J end by 2 bases, with 17 bases between. The CDR3 DNA reads as TGTGCCAGCAGCTTGGCCGGAGGAGCGGGCCCACAAGAGACCCAGTACTTC. Its protein is CASSLAGGAGPQETQYF.

The chain links TRBV27 to TRBJ1-2; no clear D gene. The CDR3 contains 13 residues. V was pared by 5 bases and J by 9 bases, with 16 bases between. Per the germline V gene, CDR1 is MNHEY and CDR2 is SMNVEV (reference sequence). CDR3 sequence (DNA): TGTGCCAGCAGTCCCCGGCGGGCCGGGAGCTACACCTTC. It yields the protein CASSPRRAGSYTF.

This clone occurred a few times. The chain carries TRBV19 and TRBJ1-1; tentatively, D is TRBD1 (6 bases). Germline V lookup: CDR1 LNHDA, CDR2 SQIVND (reference sequence). CDR3 length: 13 amino acids. V gave up 5 bases and J gave up 1 base, with 8 bases separating them. In DNA, the CDR3 is TGTGCCAGTAGTGGACAGTCGAACACTGAAGCTTTCTTT. Its translation is CASSGQSNTEAFF.

A few counts support this clone. CDR3 sequence (DNA): TGCAGTGCTAGTTGGGGAGCGGCTTTCTTT. Encoded protein: CSASWGAAFF. The V gene is TRBV20-1, the J gene TRBJ1-1, with D uncertain. This CDR3 has 10 residues. Looked up from germline, CDR1 is DFQATT and CDR2 is SNEGSKA (reference sequence). Between the trimmed V and J ends, which lost 3 bases and 11 bases, there was a span of 10 bases.

The chain carries TRBV7-2 and TRBJ2-4, with D possibly being TRBD2 (7 bases). Trimming took 6 bases from V and 7 from J, leaving 13 bases between them. Germline values: CDR1 SGHTA, CDR2 FQGNSA. This CDR3 contains 13 residues. CDR3 sequence reads: CASSPEGGNIQYF. Written as DNA, the CDR3 is TGTGCCAGCAGTCCTGAGGGGGGGAACATTCAGTACTTC.

The V and J genes are TRBV5-1 and TRBJ2-7, with D perhaps TRBD1 (6 bases). In germline, CDR1 is SGHRS, CDR2 YFSETQ. The CDR3 is 16 residues long. V shed 4 bases and J shed 3 bases, with 20 bases lying between them. The CDR3 nucleotides read TGCGCCAGCAGCGTACTAGGGGGTATACAGGGCTACGAGCAGTACTTC. Encoded protein: CASSVLGGIQGYEQYF.

The V gene is TRBV2, the J gene TRBJ2-7; no reliable D call. The V gene lost 4 bases and the J gene lost 6 bases, with 10 bases spanning the gap. Per germline, CDR1 SNHLY and CDR2 FYNNEI. CDR3 size: 12 residues. CDR3 DNA sequence: TGTGCCAGCAGTGTACGAACATCCGAGCAGTACTTC. Protein product: CASSVRTSEQYF.

The rearrangement joins TRBV10-3 to TRBJ1-2; no clear D gene. This CDR3 region has 13 residues. V lost 4 bases and J 2 bases, leaving 8 bases between the germline ends. Germline CDR1 reads ENHRY; CDR2 reads SYGVKD. CDR3 in amino acids: CAISGTRNYGYTF. CDR3 DNA: TGTGCCATCAGTGGAACAAGAAACTATGGCTACACCTTC.

This clone appeared a single time. The chain is built from TRBV27 and TRBJ2-2, with TRBD2 matching 9 bases. Trimming at V came to 0 bases and at J to 3 bases, leaving 11 bases not matched to a gene. Germline CDR1 and CDR2: MNHEY and SMNVEV (reference sequence). This CDR3 is built from 19 residues. The CDR3 DNA is TGTGCCAGCAGTTTATCGACTGGCGGGGGGGCCGTCTACACCGGGGAGCTGTTTTTT. This translates into CASSLSTGGGAVYTGELFF.

The chain joins TRBV28 to TRBJ2-5, with D possibly matching TRBD2 (6 bases). V was clipped by 4 bases and J by 2 bases, with 11 bases between them. From germline, CDR1 is MDHEN and CDR2 SYDVKM. CDR3 length: 14 amino acids. CDR3 DNA: TGTGCCAGCAGTTGGGGACTCCCACAAGAGACCCAGTACTTC. This gives the protein CASSWGLPQETQYF. The entire variable domain, with the rest obtained from reference TRBV28 and TRBJ2-5, is as follows: DVKVTQSSRYLVKRTGEKVFLECVQDMDHENMFWYRQDPGLGLRLIYFSYDVKMKEKGDIPEGYSVSREKKERFSLILESASTNQTSMYLCASSWGLPQETQYFGPGTRLLVL.

V usage is TRBV5-1 and J usage is TRBJ2-7; tentative D call: TRBD2 (5 bases). This CDR3 spans 15 amino acids. V was trimmed by 1 base and J by 6 bases, leaving 17 bases between them. Germline V gives CDR1 SGHRS, CDR2 YFSETQ. CDR3 sequence (DNA): TGCGCCAGCAGCTTGTCCCCCGGGGAAGCGCGCGAGCAGTACTTC. Its protein product is CASSLSPGEAREQYF.

This clone was seen many times. This chain links TRBV2 with TRBJ2-2; D possibly corresponds to TRBD2 (6 bases). CDR3 length: 13 amino acids. Looked up from germline, CDR1 is SNHLY and CDR2 is FYNNEI. The V gene lost 5 bases and the J gene lost 11 bases, with 15 bases spanning the gap. As DNA, the CDR3 is TGTGCCAGCAGTTATACTGAGGGAGGAGAGCTGTTTTTT. Its translation: CASSYTEGGELFF.

Here the CDR3 DNA reads TGTGCCAGCAGCCCCCAGGTGACAGGGCACGGAGAGCAGTACTTC. The encoded protein is CASSPQVTGHGEQYF. V and J are TRBV27 and TRBJ2-7, with 7 bases lining up with TRBD1. CDR3 size: 15 residues. J gave up 7 bases and V 6 bases, and 15 bases lay outside the gene matches. CDR1 is MNHEY, CDR2 SMNVEV, per germline (reference sequence).

This rearrangement joins TRBV5-6 to TRBJ1-5; D unresolved. Trimming left V 2 bases short and J 3 bases short, with 3 bases between. The CDR3 is 12 amino acids. Germline CDR1 and CDR2: SGHDT and YYEEEE. The CDR3 DNA follows: TGTGCCAGCAGCTTCCCCAATCAGCCCCAGCATTTT. It codes for CASSFPNQPQHF.

This sequence joins TRBV25-1 and TRBJ1-1, with D possibly being TRBD1 (6 bases). The CDR3 covers 11 residues. V shed 2 bases and J shed 10 bases, with 8 bases lying between them. The germline CDR1 and CDR2 sequences are MGHDK and SYGVNS. The CDR3, as DNA: TGTGCCAGCAGTGAAGGGGGCACAGCTTTCTTT. This codes for CASSEGGTAFF.

The chain carries TRBV2 and TRBJ1-2, with 10 bases fitting TRBD1. CDR1 SNHLY and CDR2 FYNNEI come from the germline V gene. The junction had 10 bases not matched to a gene; V was cut back by 8 bases and J by 4 bases. This CDR3 spans 15 amino acids. Here the CDR3 reads CASRFRDRGGYGYTF. CDR3 bases: TGTGCCAGCCGGTTCCGGGACAGGGGTGGCTATGGCTACACCTTC.

The gene calls are TRBV7-9 and TRBJ1-2, with 7 bases identical to TRBD1. The germline CDR1 and CDR2 sequences are SEHNR and FQNEAQ (reference sequence). The CDR3 extends over 15 amino acids. The J segment lost 4 bases and the V segment lost 4 bases, leaving 9 bases of the junction unmatched. CDR3 DNA sequence: TGTGCCAGCAGCTCACAGGGGCCGACCCCCTATGGCTACACCTTC. Translation gives CASSSQGPTPYGYTF. Looking up the rest from reference TRBV7-9 and TRBJ1-2 gives the full variable domain: DTGVSQNPRHKITKRGQNVTFRCDPISEHNRLYWYRQTLGQGPEFLTYFQNEAQLEKSRLLSDRFSAERPKGSFSTLEIQRTEQGDSAMYLCASSSQGPTPYGYTFGSGTRLTVV.

This clone was picked up one time. The chain carries TRBV28 and TRBJ2-7; tentatively, D is TRBD1 (6 bases). Per germline, CDR1 MDHEN and CDR2 SYDVKM. With 6 bases removed from V and 4 bases from J, the gap between germline ends came to 22 bases. The CDR3 runs 16 residues. CDR3 residues: CASSQVGAQNLYEQYF. The CDR3 DNA reads as TGTGCCAGCAGCCAGGTGGGGGCCCAAAACCTGTACGAGCAGTACTTC.